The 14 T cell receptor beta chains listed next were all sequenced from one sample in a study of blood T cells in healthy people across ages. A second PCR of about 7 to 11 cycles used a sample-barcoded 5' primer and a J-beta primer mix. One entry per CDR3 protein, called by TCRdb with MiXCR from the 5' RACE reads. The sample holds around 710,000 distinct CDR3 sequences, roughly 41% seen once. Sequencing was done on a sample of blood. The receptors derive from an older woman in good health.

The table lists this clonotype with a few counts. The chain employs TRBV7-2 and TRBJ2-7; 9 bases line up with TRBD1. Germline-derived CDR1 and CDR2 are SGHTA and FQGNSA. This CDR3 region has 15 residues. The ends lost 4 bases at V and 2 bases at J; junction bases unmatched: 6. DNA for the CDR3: TGTGCCAGCAGCTCCTGGACAGGGGTAGCCTACGAGCAGTACTTC. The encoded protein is CASSSWTGVAYEQYF.

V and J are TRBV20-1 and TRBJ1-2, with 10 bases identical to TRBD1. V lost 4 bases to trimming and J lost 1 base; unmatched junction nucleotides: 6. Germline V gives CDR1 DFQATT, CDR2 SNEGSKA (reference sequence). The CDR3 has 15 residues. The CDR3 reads CSATGQGGGNYGYTF. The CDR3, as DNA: TGCAGTGCTACCGGACAGGGGGGAGGTAACTATGGCTACACCTTC.

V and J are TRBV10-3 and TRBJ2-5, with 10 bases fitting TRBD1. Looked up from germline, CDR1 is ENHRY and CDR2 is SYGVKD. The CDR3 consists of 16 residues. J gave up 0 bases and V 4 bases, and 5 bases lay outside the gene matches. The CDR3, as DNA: TGTGCCATCAGTGCCCCCGGGACAGGGGACCAAGAGACCCAGTACTTC. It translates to CAISAPGTGDQETQYF.

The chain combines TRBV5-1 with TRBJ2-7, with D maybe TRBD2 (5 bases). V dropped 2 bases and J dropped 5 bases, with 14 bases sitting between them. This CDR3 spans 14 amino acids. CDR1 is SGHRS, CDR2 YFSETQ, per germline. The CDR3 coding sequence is TGCGCCAGCAGCTTCGCGGCCTCGGGGAACGAGCAGTACTTC. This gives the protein CASSFAASGNEQYF.

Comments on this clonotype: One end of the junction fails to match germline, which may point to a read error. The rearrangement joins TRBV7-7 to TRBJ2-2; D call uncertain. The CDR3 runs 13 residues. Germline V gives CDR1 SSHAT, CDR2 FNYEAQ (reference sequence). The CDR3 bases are TGTGCTAGCAGCTTAGACCAGGTCGGGGAGCTGTTTTTT. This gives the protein CASSLDQVGELFF.

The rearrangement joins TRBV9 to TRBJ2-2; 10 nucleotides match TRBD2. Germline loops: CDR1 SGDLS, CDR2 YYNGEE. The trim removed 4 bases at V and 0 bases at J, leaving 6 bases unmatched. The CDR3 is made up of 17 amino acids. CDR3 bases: TGTGCCAGCAGCCCCAGAGCGGGGGGGACGAACACCGGGGAGCTGTTTTTT. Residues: CASSPRAGGTNTGELFF.

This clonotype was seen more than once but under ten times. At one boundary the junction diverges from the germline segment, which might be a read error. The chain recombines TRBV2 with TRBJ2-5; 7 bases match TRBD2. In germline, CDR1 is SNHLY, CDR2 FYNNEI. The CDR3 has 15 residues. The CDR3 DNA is TGTGCCTGCAGTGAACTCGCTAGCGGACAAGAGACCCAGTACTTC. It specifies CACSELASGQETQYF.

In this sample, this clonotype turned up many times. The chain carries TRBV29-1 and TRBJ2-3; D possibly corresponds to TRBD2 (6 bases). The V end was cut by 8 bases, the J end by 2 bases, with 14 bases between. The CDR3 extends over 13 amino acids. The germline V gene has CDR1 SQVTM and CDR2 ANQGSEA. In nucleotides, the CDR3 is TGCAGCCCCCGGGACTCAAACACAGATACGCAGTATTTT. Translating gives CSPRDSNTDTQYF.

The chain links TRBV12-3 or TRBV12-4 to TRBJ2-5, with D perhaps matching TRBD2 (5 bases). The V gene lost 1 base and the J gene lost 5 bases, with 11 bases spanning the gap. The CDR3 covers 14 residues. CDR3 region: CASSLVIRRETQYF. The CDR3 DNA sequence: TGTGCCAGCAGTTTAGTTATCAGGAGGGAGACCCAGTACTTC.

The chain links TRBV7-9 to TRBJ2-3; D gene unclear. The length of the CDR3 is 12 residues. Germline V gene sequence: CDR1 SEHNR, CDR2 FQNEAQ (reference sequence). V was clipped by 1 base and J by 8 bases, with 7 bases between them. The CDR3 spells CASSLDTGTQYF. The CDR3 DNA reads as TGTGCCAGCAGCTTAGACACCGGTACGCAGTATTTT.

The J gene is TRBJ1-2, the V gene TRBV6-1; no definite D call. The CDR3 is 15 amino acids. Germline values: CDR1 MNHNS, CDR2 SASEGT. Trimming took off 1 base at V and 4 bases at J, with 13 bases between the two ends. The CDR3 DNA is TGTGCCAGCAGTGAAGGGTTTGGCACACGCTATGGCTACACCTTC. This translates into CASSEGFGTRYGYTF.

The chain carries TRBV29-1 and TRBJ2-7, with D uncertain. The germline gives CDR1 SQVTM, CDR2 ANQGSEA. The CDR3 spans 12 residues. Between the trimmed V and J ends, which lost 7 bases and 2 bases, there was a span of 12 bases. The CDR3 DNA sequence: TGCAGCGCTGTGGACCGCCCCTACGAGCAGTACTTC. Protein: CSAVDRPYEQYF.

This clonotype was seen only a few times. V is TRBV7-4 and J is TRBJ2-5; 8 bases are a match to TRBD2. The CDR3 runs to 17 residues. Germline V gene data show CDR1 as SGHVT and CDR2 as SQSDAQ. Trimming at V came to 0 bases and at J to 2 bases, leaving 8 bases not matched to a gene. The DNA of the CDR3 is TGTGCCAGCAGCTTAGCCGTAACGGGAGGGCTACAAGAGACCCAGTACTTC. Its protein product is CASSLAVTGGLQETQYF.

The CDR3, as DNA: TGTGCCAGCAGTTTTCCCGGCACCCAAGAGACCCAGTACTTC. Translated: CASSFPGTQETQYF. The chain has TRBV12-3 or TRBV12-4 and TRBJ2-5; no firm D call. Trimming pared 3 bases from V and 1 base from J, leaving 9 bases between. The CDR3 is made up of 14 amino acids.